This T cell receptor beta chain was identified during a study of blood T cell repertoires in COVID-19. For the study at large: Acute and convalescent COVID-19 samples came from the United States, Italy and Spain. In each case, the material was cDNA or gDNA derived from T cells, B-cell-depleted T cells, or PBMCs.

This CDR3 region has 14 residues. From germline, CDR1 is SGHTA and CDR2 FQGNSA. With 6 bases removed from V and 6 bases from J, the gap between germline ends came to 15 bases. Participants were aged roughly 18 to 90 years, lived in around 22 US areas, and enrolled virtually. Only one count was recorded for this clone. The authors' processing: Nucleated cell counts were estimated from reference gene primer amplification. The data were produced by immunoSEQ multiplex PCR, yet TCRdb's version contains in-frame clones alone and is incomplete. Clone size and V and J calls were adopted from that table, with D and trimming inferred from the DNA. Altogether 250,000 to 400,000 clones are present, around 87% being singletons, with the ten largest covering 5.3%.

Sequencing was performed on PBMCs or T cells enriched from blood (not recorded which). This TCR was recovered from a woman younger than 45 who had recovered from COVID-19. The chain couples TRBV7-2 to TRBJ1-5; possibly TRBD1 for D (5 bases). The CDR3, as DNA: TGTGCCAGCAGTCGCTCGGGGGTCCCTCAGCCCCAGCATTTT. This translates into CASSRSGVPQPQHF.